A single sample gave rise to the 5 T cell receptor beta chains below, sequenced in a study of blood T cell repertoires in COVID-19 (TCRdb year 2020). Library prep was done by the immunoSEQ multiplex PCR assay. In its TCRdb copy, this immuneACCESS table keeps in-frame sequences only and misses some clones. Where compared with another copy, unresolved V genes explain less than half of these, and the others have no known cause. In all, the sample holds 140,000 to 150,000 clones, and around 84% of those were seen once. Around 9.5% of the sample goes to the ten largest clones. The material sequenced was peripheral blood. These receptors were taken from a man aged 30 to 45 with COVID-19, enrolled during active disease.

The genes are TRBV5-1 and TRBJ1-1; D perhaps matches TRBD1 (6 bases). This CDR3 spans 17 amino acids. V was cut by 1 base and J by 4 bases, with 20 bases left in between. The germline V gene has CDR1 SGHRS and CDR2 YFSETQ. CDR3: CASSLTGRGGVGTEAFF. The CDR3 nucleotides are TGCGCCAGCAGCTTGACAGGGCGAGGTGGGGTGGGCACTGAAGCTTTCTTT.

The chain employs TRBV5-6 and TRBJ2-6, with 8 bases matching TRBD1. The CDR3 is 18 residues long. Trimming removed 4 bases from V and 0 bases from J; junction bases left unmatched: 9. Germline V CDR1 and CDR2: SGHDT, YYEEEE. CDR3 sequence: CASSRRTGQYSGANVLTF. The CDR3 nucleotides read TGTGCCAGCAGCCGGAGGACAGGGCAATACTCTGGGGCCAACGTCCTGACTTTC. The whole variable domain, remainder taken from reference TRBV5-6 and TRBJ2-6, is DAGVTQSPTHLIKTRGQQVTLRCSPKSGHDTVSWYQQALGQGPQFIFQYYEEEERQRGNFPDRFSGHQFPNYSSELNVNALLLGDSALYLCASSRRTGQYSGANVLTFGAGSRLTVL.

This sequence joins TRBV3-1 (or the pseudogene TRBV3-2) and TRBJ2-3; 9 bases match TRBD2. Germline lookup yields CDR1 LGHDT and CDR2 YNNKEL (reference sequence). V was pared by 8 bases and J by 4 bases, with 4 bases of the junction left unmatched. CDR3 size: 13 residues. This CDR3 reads CASWLAGSDTQYF. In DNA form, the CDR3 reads TGTGCCAGCTGGCTAGCGGGGTCAGATACGCAGTATTTT.

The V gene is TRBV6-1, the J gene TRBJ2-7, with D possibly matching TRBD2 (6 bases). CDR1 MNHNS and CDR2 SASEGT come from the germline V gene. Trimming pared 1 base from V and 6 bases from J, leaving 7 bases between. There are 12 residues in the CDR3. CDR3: CASSEGRAEQYF. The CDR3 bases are TGTGCCAGCAGTGAAGGGAGGGCCGAGCAGTACTTC.

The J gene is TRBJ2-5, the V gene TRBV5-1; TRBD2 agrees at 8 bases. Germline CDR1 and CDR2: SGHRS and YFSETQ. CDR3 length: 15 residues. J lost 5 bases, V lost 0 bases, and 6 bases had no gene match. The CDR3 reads CASSLETPGGETQYF. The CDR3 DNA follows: TGCGCCAGCAGCTTGGAGACTCCGGGAGGGGAGACCCAGTACTTC.